This T cell receptor beta chain was sequenced in a study of vaccination effects on CD4 cells after COVID-19. The overall study: Vaccination followed sampling of two convalescent patients by 16 days and one week respectively.

Study-wide findings and caveats: Late in the post-vaccination period, infection-induced and vaccine-induced clones underwent marked clonal contraction.

Before any sequencing was done, the ViraFEST assay used viral peptide pools to expand antigen-specific CD4+ T cells. The culture ran for around ten days before CD4+ T cells were isolated. A positive SARS-CoV-2 PCR test fell between March and December 2020. Comments on this clone: What it recognizes is unknown.

Here immunoSEQ multiplex PCR was the method, and the copy in TCRdb shows in-frame clones only, minus some. The sample has around 40,000 clones, around 70% seen once. The sample was CD4+ T cells from PBMCs cultured with a peptide pool, taken before COVID-19 vaccination. The source of this sequence is a human donor who had a prior SARS-CoV-2 infection.

The CDR3 spells CASSLAGTSGRYYF. The CDR3 region has the DNA TGTGCCAGCAGCTTGGCCGGGACTAGCGGGAGGTATTACTTC. The chain combines TRBV5-6 with TRBJ2-7; 15 positions agree with TRBD2. V gave up 0 bases and J gave up 13 bases; unmatched junction bases: 5. Germline V gives CDR1 SGHDT, CDR2 YYEEEE. This CDR3 contains 14 residues.